This TCR beta chain was recovered during a study of vaccination and CD4 T cells after COVID-19. Whole-study context: Convalescent patients gave post-COVID blood a median approximately 100 days post-diagnosis, range 35 to 161.

The germline V gene encodes CDR1 ENHRY and CDR2 SYGVKD. Trimming took 2 bases from V and 0 from J, leaving 7 bases between them. The CDR3 spans 14 residues. Stated treatment: 10-day PBMC culture with coronavirus spike peptide pools or control peptides (ViraFEST assay). Oncomine TCR Beta short-read sequencing was applied to DNA from cultured CD4+ T cells. MiXCR was run by TCRdb on the PCR reads, yielding one entry per CDR3 protein. The table has about 23,000 distinct CDR3 sequences, 44% seen once. The sample holds one count of this clonotype. Its antigen is not known. This material consisted of CD4+ T cells from blood, cultured in vitro, taken before SARS-CoV-2 vaccination. The chain joins TRBV10-3 to TRBJ1-1; D is ambiguous. The sequence derives from a human donor who received a COVID-19 vaccine. The DNA of the CDR3 is TGTGCCATCAGTGAGGCAGTAATGAACACTGAAGCTTTCTTT. It specifies CAISEAVMNTEAFF.